This T cell receptor (beta chain) comes out of a study of T cells in Graves' hyperthyroidism and ophthalmopathy. Study information: Pretreatment peripheral blood was obtained at initial diagnosis.

The investigators amplified TCR beta CDR3 regions from RNA transcripts. When the TCR CDR3 underwent first-round RT-PCR, the HTBI primer set was used. Via MiXCR, TCRdb re-called the multiplex PCR reads, giving one row per CDR3 protein. The sample contains about 770,000 distinct CDR3 sequences, around 20% of which appear only once. Extraction of PBMCs used roughly 9.3 ml of fresh peripheral blood. Unmatched junction bases numbered 9, after V lost 8 bases and J lost 0 bases. The germline V gene encodes CDR1 MNHNS and CDR2 SASEGT. This CDR3 is built from 15 residues. Sequences were obtained from blood. The V gene is TRBV6-1, the J gene TRBJ1-2; 7 nucleotides align to TRBD1. The sequence was collected from a woman aged 45 to 65 with Graves' hyperthyroidism that later progressed to Graves' ophthalmopathy. The CDR3 is CASFKQGTSNYGYTF. The CDR3 DNA is TGTGCCAGCTTTAAACAGGGGACTTCTAACTATGGCTACACCTTC.